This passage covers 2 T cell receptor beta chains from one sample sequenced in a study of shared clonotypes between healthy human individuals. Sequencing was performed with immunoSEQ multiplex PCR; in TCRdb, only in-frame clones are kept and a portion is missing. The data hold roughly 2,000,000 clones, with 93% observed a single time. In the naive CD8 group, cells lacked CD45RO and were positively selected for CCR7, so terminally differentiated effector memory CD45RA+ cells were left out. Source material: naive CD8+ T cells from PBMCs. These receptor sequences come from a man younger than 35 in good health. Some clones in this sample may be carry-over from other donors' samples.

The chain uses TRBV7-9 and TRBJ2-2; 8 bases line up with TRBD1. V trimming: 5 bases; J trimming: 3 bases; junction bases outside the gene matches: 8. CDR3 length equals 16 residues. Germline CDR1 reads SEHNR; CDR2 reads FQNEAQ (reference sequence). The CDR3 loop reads CASSDDRDRYTGELFF. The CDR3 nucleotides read TGTGCCAGCAGCGACGACCGGGACAGGTACACCGGGGAGCTGTTTTTT. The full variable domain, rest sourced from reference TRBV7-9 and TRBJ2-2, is DTGVSQNPRHKITKRGQNVTFRCDPISEHNRLYWYRQTLGQGPEFLTYFQNEAQLEKSRLLSDRFSAERPKGSFSTLEIQRTEQGDSAMYLCASSDDRDRYTGELFFGEGSRLTVL.

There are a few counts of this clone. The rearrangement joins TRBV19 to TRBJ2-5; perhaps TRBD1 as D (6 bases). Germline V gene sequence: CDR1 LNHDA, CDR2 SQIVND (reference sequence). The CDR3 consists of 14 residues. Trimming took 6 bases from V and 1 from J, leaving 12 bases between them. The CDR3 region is CASSSRTVQETQYF. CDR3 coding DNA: TGTGCCAGTAGCTCCCGGACAGTCCAAGAGACCCAGTACTTC.